This T cell receptor (beta chain) was obtained from a study of regulatory T cells in long-lasting Graves disease. Study results and limitations: Newly diagnosed Graves' patients exceeded persistent ones in TCR diversity.

Trimming stripped 8 bases from V and 2 bases from J, with 23 bases between. This CDR3 is 17 amino acids long. CDR1 is SNHLY and CDR2 is FYNNEI in the germline V gene. Time point indicated: newly diagnosed GD, antithyroid drugs for less than 3 months. Generation of the TCR library employed RNA extracted from PBMCs. TCR beta libraries were built with iRepertoire HTBI primers and Arm-PCR of CDR3 regions. A single record per CDR3 protein comes from TCRdb applying MiXCR to the multiplex PCR reads. The data hold over 500,000 distinct CDR3 sequences, with roughly 15% observed a single time. This clonotype was found many times. Its antigen is unknown. These data also featured in a second study, about T cells in Graves' hyperthyroidism and ophthalmopathy. That publication notes: The HTBI primer set was used in a first-round RT-PCR of the TCR CDR3.

The starting material was peripheral blood mononuclear cells (PBMCs), obtained at new diagnosis, from a patient treated with antithyroid drugs. The chain couples TRBV2 to TRBJ2-3; D perhaps matches TRBD1 (6 bases). The receptor was derived from a woman in her twenties or thirties with Graves disease. For the CDR3, the DNA is TGTGCCAGCTACCTCTCCAGGGGATCTGACTTCACAGATACGCAGTATTTT. Amino acid sequence: CASYLSRGSDFTDTQYF.